The source of this TCR beta chain is a study of regulatory T cells in long-lasting Graves disease. Looking at the study overall: Antithyroid drug exposure in newly diagnosed Graves' patients had lasted under 3 months.

Regarding time point: newly diagnosed GD, antithyroid drugs for less than 3 months. There was RNA extracted from PBMCs, and the TCR library was made from it. American Thyroid Association guidelines were used to diagnose Graves' disease. To make TCR beta libraries, researchers used iRepertoire HTBI primers and Arm-PCR of CDR3 regions. A single record per CDR3 protein comes from TCRdb applying MiXCR to the multiplex PCR reads. The sample holds roughly 500,000 distinct CDR3 sequences, less than 15% seen once. The CDR3 is made up of 15 amino acids. The germline V gene has CDR1 SNHLY and CDR2 FYNNEI. The V and J ends lost 5 bases and 4 bases respectively, with 15 bases between them. The sample holds a few counts of this clonotype. The antigen is not known. Findings and caveats of the study: Persistent disease favored TRBV28, TRBJ1-2 and TRBJ2-5.

The same sample was also used in a study of T cells in Graves' hyperthyroidism and ophthalmopathy. That paper notes: Separating ophthalmopathy from stable hyperthyroidism was achieved by a 13 V-J model.

Source: peripheral blood mononuclear cells (PBMCs), taken at new diagnosis, from a patient treated with antithyroid drugs. The receptor's source is a man aged 30 to 45 with Graves disease. The V call is TRBV2, the J call TRBJ1-5; a weak D match, TRBD1 (6 bases). The CDR3 region has the DNA TGTGCCAGCAGTCGAACAGGGACCGTAAATCAGCCCCAGCATTTT. Translating gives CASSRTGTVNQPQHF. The full variable domain, rest sourced from reference TRBV2 and TRBJ1-5, is EPEVTQTPSHQVTQMGQEVILRCVPISNHLYFYWYRQILGQKVEFLVSFYNNEISEKSEIFDDQFSVERPDGSNFTLKIRSTKLEDSAMYFCASSRTGTVNQPQHFGDGTRLSIL.